The 29 T cell receptor beta chains reported below all come from one sample, sequenced in a study of shared clonotypes between healthy human individuals. Sequenced by immunoSEQ multiplex PCR; TCRdb stores in-frame clones only, minus some. The data show over 850,000 clones, 78% seen once. The sample comprised memory CD4+ T cells from PBMCs. Subset: CD45RA-negative fraction. The receptor set was obtained from a man younger than 35 in good health. Some clones in this sample may be carry-over from other donors' samples.

V usage is TRBV9 and J usage is TRBJ2-1; D not certain. Germline V lookup: CDR1 SGDLS, CDR2 YYNGEE. The V gene lost 0 bases and the J gene lost 9 bases, with 19 bases spanning the gap. This CDR3 spans 16 amino acids. The CDR3, as DNA: TGTGCCAGCAGCGTAGAACCCAATCCTTCGCCCGGTGAGCAGTTCTTC. It codes for CASSVEPNPSPGEQFF.

This chain joins TRBV2 and TRBJ1-5; possibly TRBD1 for D (5 bases). This CDR3 is built from 14 residues. Trimming removed 6 bases from V and 2 bases from J, with 11 bases in between. Germline loops: CDR1 SNHLY, CDR2 FYNNEI. Written as DNA, the CDR3 is TGTGCCAGCAGGGCAGGGTATGGCAATCAGCCCCAGCATTTT. This codes for CASRAGYGNQPQHF.

The gene calls are TRBV7-3 and TRBJ2-4, with 9 bases fitting TRBD1. The CDR3 loop spans 15 amino acids. Trimming cost V 4 bases and J 5 bases; bases outside gene matches: 6. CDR1 and CDR2 (germline): SGHTA, FQGTGA. CDR3 nucleotide sequence: TGTGCCAGCAGCTCATTGGGGACAGGGCAAAACATTCAGTACTTC. Amino acid sequence: CASSSLGTGQNIQYF.

This chain links TRBV4-1 with TRBJ2-7; D is perhaps TRBD1 (6 bases). Trimming cost V 4 bases and J 1 base, with 11 bases left between them. Per germline, CDR1 MGHRA and CDR2 YSYEKL. The CDR3 length is 14 residues. The CDR3 nucleotides are TGCGCCAGCAGCCTTATAGACAGGTCCTACGAGCAGTACTTC. This translates into CASSLIDRSYEQYF.

A note on this clone: Relative to the germline gene, one junction end is altered; a read error may explain this. The chain combines TRBV7-2 with TRBJ2-7, with 9 bases lining up with TRBD2. From germline, CDR1 is SGHTA and CDR2 FQGNSA. CDR3 length equals 14 residues. DNA of the CDR3: TGTGCCAGCAGCCCTAGTGCCGGAGGCCTAGCGGGAAACTTC. Translating it yields CASSPSAGGLAGNF.

The rearrangement links TRBV9 to TRBJ2-7; either TRBD1 or TRBD2 may fit D (5 bases each). Germline assignment: CDR1 SGDLS and CDR2 YYNGEE. The length of the CDR3 is 15 residues. The V end was cut by 6 bases, the J end by 3 bases, with 19 bases between. CDR3 nucleotide sequence: TGTGCCAGCACCTACCGGGACGGAAGCTTCTACGAGCAGTACTTC. This encodes CASTYRDGSFYEQYF.

This chain connects TRBV7-8 to TRBJ1-5, with D possibly matching TRBD1 (5 bases). This CDR3 has 16 amino acids. The germline V gene encodes CDR1 SGHVS and CDR2 FQNEAQ. The V end was cut by 0 bases, the J end by 4 bases, with 13 bases between. The CDR3, as DNA: TGTGCCAGCAGCTTAGCCGCATTGGGGGGGAATCAGCCCCAGCATTTT. It encodes CASSLAALGGNQPQHF.

The CDR3 sequence: CASRVPLAGVNEQFF. The CDR3, as DNA: TGTGCCAGCAGGGTTCCCCTAGCGGGAGTCAATGAGCAGTTCTTC. The chain joins TRBV6-5 to TRBJ2-1; 10 bases map to TRBD2. V lost 6 bases, J lost 6 bases, and 8 bases stayed unmatched. CDR3 length: 15 amino acids. CDR1 is MNHEY, CDR2 SVGAGI, per germline.

As to this clone: This is likely an artifact of a read error, given a far larger clone one base away. This sample includes further DNA sequences coding for the same CDR3. The chain recombines TRBV30 with TRBJ1-5; D is undetermined. The V gene's germline CDR1 is GTSNPN and CDR2 SVGIG (reference sequence). The CDR3 has 15 residues. V shed 3 bases and J shed 0 bases, with 12 bases lying between them. The CDR3: CAWRDPRHSNQPQHF. The CDR3 bases are TGTGCCTGGAGGGACCCCAGGCATAGCAATCAGCCCCAGCATTTT.

This clone was picked up a small number of times. The chain uses TRBV6-1 and TRBJ2-3; tentative D call: TRBD2 (6 bases). CDR1 MNHNS and CDR2 SASEGT come from the germline V gene. V was shortened by 7 bases and J by 3 bases, with 14 bases between the two germline ends. The CDR3 is 14 residues long. CDR3 DNA sequence: TGTGCCAGCACAAGGGACTGGGATACAGATACGCAGTATTTT. Protein product: CASTRDWDTDTQYF.

This clone has a handful of counts. This chain uses TRBV6-6 with TRBJ1-5; 7 bases match TRBD1. Germline loops: CDR1 MNHNY, CDR2 SVGAGI (reference sequence). After removal of 8 bases from V and 8 bases from J, the junction contained 3 bases not matched to a gene. The CDR3 loop spans 11 amino acids. CDR3 residues: CASRGGEPQHF. CDR3 DNA sequence: TGTGCCAGCCGAGGGGGCGAGCCCCAGCATTTT.

The chain uses TRBV10-1 and TRBJ2-1, with 7 bases identical to TRBD1. CDR1 is WNHNN and CDR2 is SYGVQD in the germline V gene (reference sequence). With 8 bases clipped from V and 0 bases from J, the junction kept 13 bases outside the gene matches. This CDR3 has 17 residues. The CDR3 region is CASCSITGQSSYNEQFF. CDR3 in DNA: TGCGCCAGCTGTAGCATAACGGGACAGAGCTCCTACAATGAGCAGTTCTTC.

V is TRBV6-1 and J is TRBJ2-2; 7 bases line up with TRBD1. Germline CDR1 is MNHNS and CDR2 is SASEGT. The CDR3 loop spans 15 amino acids. V lost 4 bases, J lost 6 bases, and 8 bases stayed unmatched. The CDR3 sequence: CASSVRGYEAGELFF. The CDR3 coding sequence is TGTGCCAGCAGTGTCAGGGGGTACGAGGCCGGGGAGCTGTTTTTT.

The chain couples TRBV2 to TRBJ2-1, with 9 bases aligning to TRBD2. CDR3 length equals 18 residues. The V gene's germline CDR1 is SNHLY and CDR2 FYNNEI. The V gene end was trimmed by 4 bases and the J gene end by 1 base; junction bases not matched to a gene: 11. The CDR3 loop is CASSGPREAGGSYNEQFF. For the CDR3, the DNA is TGTGCCAGCAGTGGGCCGCGGGAGGCGGGAGGGTCCTACAATGAGCAGTTCTTC. Complete variable domain (other parts from reference TRBV2 and TRBJ2-1): EPEVTQTPSHQVTQMGQEVILRCVPISNHLYFYWYRQILGQKVEFLVSFYNNEISEKSEIFDDQFSVERPDGSNFTLKIRSTKLEDSAMYFCASSGPREAGGSYNEQFFGPGTRLTVL.

The chain couples TRBV11-2 to TRBJ2-2, with 9 bases fitting TRBD2. The germline gives CDR1 SGHAT, CDR2 FQNNGV. The CDR3 runs to 17 residues. J was trimmed by 0 bases and V by 1 base; bases with no gene match: 3. As DNA, the CDR3 is TGTGCCAGCAGCTTAGGACTAGCGGCCGCGAACACCGGGGAGCTGTTTTTT. This gives the protein CASSLGLAAANTGELFF.

The rearrangement links TRBV7-2 to TRBJ2-7; the match to TRBD1 covers 9 bases. V was clipped by 3 bases and J by 6 bases; unmatched bases: 3. CDR3 length equals 13 residues. The germline CDR1 and CDR2 sequences are SGHTA and FQGNSA. The CDR3 spells CASSLRTGVEQYF. CDR3 DNA sequence: TGTGCCAGCAGCTTGCGGACAGGGGTCGAGCAGTACTTC. Based on the CDR3 plus reference TRBV7-2 and TRBJ2-7, the full variable domain is GAGVSQSPSNKVTEKGKDVELRCDPISGHTALYWYRQSLGQGLEFLIYFQGNSAPDKSGLPSDRFSAERTGGSVSTLTIQRTQQEDSAVYLCASSLRTGVEQYFGPGTRLTVT.

As to this clone: At one boundary the junction diverges from the germline segment, which might be a read error. The genes are TRBV11-2 and TRBJ2-7; the D gene could be TRBD1 or TRBD2 (5 bases each). The CDR3 loop spans 14 amino acids. CDR1 SGHAT and CDR2 FQNNGV come from the germline V gene. CDR3 DNA: TGTGCCAGCAGCGTAGAGGGGTTGTCCTACGAGCAGTACTTC. This codes for CASSVEGLSYEQYF.

The DNA for the CDR3 is TGCGCCAGCTCACAGGGAGGTGGGGCCAACGTCCTGACTTTC. It codes for CASSQGGGANVLTF. V and J are TRBV5-1 and TRBJ2-6; D possibly matches TRBD1 or TRBD2 (6 bases each). V was shortened by 7 bases and J by 3 bases, with 11 bases between the two germline ends. The germline CDR1 and CDR2 sequences are SGHRS and YFSETQ. The CDR3 has 14 residues.

CDR3 nucleotides: TGTGCCAGCTCACTCCAGCCTGGGGTAGAAACAGATACGCAGTATTTT. Translated: CASSLQPGVETDTQYF. The genes are TRBV18 and TRBJ2-3; D is uncertain. The CDR3 contains 16 residues. Deletions cut 4 bases from V and 3 bases from J, with 17 bases between. Germline CDR1 and CDR2: KGHSH and LQKENI.

The rearrangement uses TRBV28 and TRBJ1-3; 8 positions agree with TRBD1. There are 16 residues in the CDR3. V was clipped by 5 bases and J by 7 bases; unmatched bases: 13. Germline CDR1 reads MDHEN; CDR2 reads SYDVKM. The CDR3 reads CASSLQPGQADNTIYF. CDR3 bases: TGTGCCAGCAGTCTACAACCGGGACAGGCGGATAACACCATATATTTT.

The rearrangement uses TRBV2 and TRBJ2-7; 11 bases line up with TRBD1. Unmatched junction bases numbered 8, after V lost 10 bases and J lost 0 bases. From germline, CDR1 is SNHLY and CDR2 FYNNEI. This CDR3 has 15 residues. CDR3 DNA sequence: TGTGCCACCGGGGGGGACAGGGGGAGCTCCTACGAGCAGTACTTC. It is translated as CATGGDRGSSYEQYF.

The chain joins TRBV18 to TRBJ1-2; D uncertain. Trimming pared 0 bases from V and 0 bases from J, leaving 11 bases between. This CDR3 comprises 16 residues. Per germline, CDR1 KGHSH and CDR2 LQKENI. The CDR3 region is CASSPPTAGANYGYTF. CDR3 DNA: TGTGCCAGCTCACCACCGACGGCAGGAGCTAACTATGGCTACACCTTC.

V and J are TRBV9 and TRBJ2-1; TRBD2 matches at 9 bases. The CDR3 runs 15 residues. CDR1 is SGDLS and CDR2 is YYNGEE in the germline V gene. The V gene end was trimmed by 4 bases and the J gene end by 4 bases; junction bases not matched to a gene: 6. CDR3 DNA: TGTGCCAGCAGCCCGACTAGCGGCCAATACAATGAGCAGTTCTTC. This encodes CASSPTSGQYNEQFF.

J is TRBJ2-7 and V is TRBV5-8, with D maybe TRBD2 (6 bases). CDR3 length: 15 amino acids. V was cut by 6 bases and J by 1 base, with 17 bases left in between. Per germline, CDR1 SGHTS and CDR2 YDEGEE. CDR3 sequence reads: CASTPRTGRSYEQYF. CDR3 bases: TGTGCCAGCACCCCGAGGACGGGGAGGTCCTACGAGCAGTACTTC. The full variable domain, in which reference TRBV5-8 and TRBJ2-7 provide the parts outside the CDR3, is EAGVTQSPTHLIKTRGQQATLRCSPISGHTSVYWYQQALGLGLQFLLWYDEGEERNRGNFPPRFSGRQFPNYSSELNVNALELEDSALYLCASTPRTGRSYEQYFGPGTRLTVT.

The chain employs TRBV30 and TRBJ1-2; D is perhaps TRBD1 (6 bases). CDR3 length: 13 amino acids. V was trimmed by 2 bases and J by 7 bases, leaving 14 bases between them. CDR1 is GTSNPN, CDR2 SVGIG, per germline (reference sequence). In nucleotides, the CDR3 is TGTGCCTGGAGTAGAAGACAGGCCTCTGGCTACACCTTC. It specifies CAWSRRQASGYTF.

The V gene is TRBV14, the J gene TRBJ2-4, with 7 positions matching TRBD1. Germline V gene lookup returns CDR1 SGHDN and CDR2 FVKESK. Trimming cost V 0 bases and J 7 bases; bases outside gene matches: 9. The length of the CDR3 is 16 residues. Written as DNA, the CDR3 is TGTGCCAGCAGCCAAGACCAGGGGGATCTAAGGAACATTCAGTACTTC. Its protein is CASSQDQGDLRNIQYF.

J is TRBJ2-5 and V is TRBV5-4; TRBD2 matches 7 bases. CDR1 and CDR2 (germline): SGHNT, YYREEE (reference sequence). V shed 2 bases and J 5 bases; nucleotides not matched to a gene: 15. The CDR3 runs to 17 residues. The CDR3 DNA reads as TGTGCCAGCAGCTTTCCGCCATCGGCGGGAGTTGACGAGACCCAGTACTTC. It codes for CASSFPPSAGVDETQYF.

The chain couples TRBV11-3 to TRBJ2-3, with D possibly being TRBD1 (5 bases). Germline CDR1 is SGHNT and CDR2 is YENEEA. V was cut by 6 bases and J by 2 bases, with 15 bases left in between. The CDR3 contains 15 residues. CDR3 coding DNA: TGTGCCAGCAGTAAATACAGGCAGATCACAGATACGCAGTATTTT. Amino acids: CASSKYRQITDTQYF.

The genes are TRBV18 and TRBJ1-1, with D unresolved. Germline V gives CDR1 KGHSH, CDR2 LQKENI. Trimming left V 2 bases short and J 5 bases short, with 15 bases between. The CDR3 is 15 amino acids. The CDR3 sequence is CASSPISGSRTEAFF. DNA of the CDR3: TGTGCCAGCTCACCAATTTCCGGGAGCCGAACTGAAGCTTTCTTT.